This TCR beta chain was observed in a study of siplizumab effects on memory and regulatory T cells (dated by TCRdb to between 2018 and 2021). Turning to the overall study: The study looked at the effect of siplizumab, an anti-CD2 antibody, on alloreactive T-cell subsets in allogeneic mixed lymphocyte reactions made from human PBMCs.

Worth noting for this clone: No antigen is known for it. No base quality information exists; no much larger clone differs at one position.

Inclusive of the bounding cysteine and phenylalanine, the CDR3 is 17 residues long. Just CDR3 DNA is preserved here, 51 bases in frame from base 1. Reading the germline V gene gives CDR1 LGHNA and CDR2 YNFKEQ. V and J lose 4 bases and 1 base, and a span of 17 bases separates them. General findings and caveats noted by the study authors: For roughly 75-96% of proliferating CD4+ or CD8+ clones, no naive or memory phenotype could be assigned. The cumulative frequency of alloreactive sequences traceable to unstimulated CD4+ memory T cells was significantly reduced by siplizumab. No functional confirmation was obtained for the suppressive function of proliferating Tregs from siplizumab cultures. Of the alloreactive CD4+ clones that could be mapped, the Treg-derived share averaged about 67% with siplizumab compared with 26.9% in control reactions. Because sequences at frequencies below about 10^-5 were poorly captured, only a minor fraction of alloreactive clones could be mapped back to unstimulated subsets. Greater diversity appeared to be present in unstimulated naive T cells than in memory T cells, and a substantial contribution to the alloresponse seemed to be made by naive cells.

Libraries were constructed by the immunoSEQ multiplex PCR assay. Roughly 100,000 TCR templates per sample were assayed by the deep sequencing platform. Genomic DNA extracted from sorted T cells was used for TCRbeta CDR3 sequencing. Under the source paper's analysis protocol: The R programming language was used for the clonal analysis of the TCRbeta CDR3 data. Alloreactive CD4+ and CD8+ clones were identified by comparing unstimulated samples to CFSE-low samples taken after the reaction. By matching sequences to the repertoires of sorted unstimulated Treg and non-Treg cells, each alloreactive CD4+ clone was assigned a regulatory or non-regulatory origin. This is the immuneACCESS table as TCRdb keeps it, with only in-frame sequences that have V and J called. A part of the clones is gone; compared with another copy, unresolved V genes explain less than half, and the rest is unexplained. V, J and clone size derive from that table, while D and trimming were established from the DNA sequence. This sample gives 70,000 to 90,000 clones in total; about nine tenths of them show up just once. 15% of the sample goes to the ten largest clones.

TCRbeta CDR3 sequencing was performed on sorted unstimulated T cells and on proliferating T cells recovered from mixed lymphocyte reactions. Fresh whole blood from ten to eleven HLA-typed healthy donors served as the source for isolating PBMCs. The sample taken for sequencing was CD4+ T cells sorted from blood. The chain is encoded by TRBV4-2 joined to TRBJ1-3; no D gene call is confident. This clonotype was sampled from a human donor in good health. The CDR3 corresponds to CASSPRIYGVSGNTIYF. The bases read TGTGCCAGCAGCCCCCGAATTTATGGAGTGTCTGGAAACACCATATATTTT.